This entry lists 7 T cell receptor beta chains sequenced from one sample in a study of sequential checkpoint blockade in melanoma. Clones were read by immunoSEQ multiplex PCR, and TCRdb kept only the in-frame ones, dropping some. The sample includes 9,500 to 13,000 clones, roughly two thirds of them seen just once. The sample's treatment: randomized to nivolumab then ipilimumab (arm A) or the reverse (arm B). This material consisted of CD8+ T cells sorted from blood (inferred from file names), taken from a patient given nivolumab and ipilimumab in sequence. Receptors were obtained from a human donor with melanoma.

This chain uses TRBV10-3 with TRBJ2-7; no firm D call. The CDR3 consists of 14 residues. Germline-derived CDR1 and CDR2 are ENHRY and SYGVKD. The V gene lost 0 bases and the J gene lost 3 bases, with 9 bases spanning the gap. CDR3 residues: CAISESKSNYEQYF. In DNA, the CDR3 is TGTGCCATCAGTGAGTCGAAGAGTAACTACGAGCAGTACTTC.

The CDR3 DNA reads as TGTGCCAGCAGTTTCCACAACAGTGTTGCCTACGAGCAGTACTTC. This translates into CASSFHNSVAYEQYF. The J gene is TRBJ2-7, the V gene TRBV6-5; unclear D gene. This CDR3 is built from 15 residues. V shed 4 bases and J shed 2 bases, with 15 bases lying between them. The V gene's germline CDR1 is MNHEY and CDR2 SVGAGI.

The chain has TRBV11-2 and TRBJ2-7, with 9 bases fitting TRBD2. Trimming at V came to 5 bases and at J to 4 bases, leaving 12 bases not matched to a gene. This CDR3 is built from 16 residues. Germline V gene sequence: CDR1 SGHAT, CDR2 FQNNGV. The CDR3 here is CASSPARGSGRYEQYF. CDR3 sequence (DNA): TGTGCCAGCAGCCCAGCGAGGGGTAGCGGGAGATACGAGCAGTACTTC.

This chain connects TRBV6-5 to TRBJ2-7, with 7 nucleotides matching TRBD1. The CDR3 length is 14 residues. Per germline, CDR1 MNHEY and CDR2 SVGAGI. The junction had 1 base not matched to a gene; V was cut back by 0 bases and J by 2 bases. The DNA of the CDR3 is TGTGCCAGCAGTTACTCCGGGACAGCCTACGAGCAGTACTTC. It specifies CASSYSGTAYEQYF.

The J gene is TRBJ2-1, the V gene TRBV27; 7 nucleotides align to TRBD1. Germline lookup yields CDR1 MNHEY and CDR2 SMNVEV (reference sequence). The CDR3 runs 15 residues. V was pared by 3 bases and J by 2 bases, with 4 bases of the junction left unmatched. The DNA for the CDR3 is TGTGCCAGCAGTTTTGTGCAGGGGGCCTACAATGAGCAGTTCTTC. Protein sequence: CASSFVQGAYNEQFF.

This clone came up a few times. CDR3 sequence (DNA): TGCAGCGTTGGAGCGGGAGGCAGCGAGCAGTACTTC. Translation: CSVGAGGSEQYF. The rearrangement uses TRBV29-1 and TRBJ2-7; TRBD2 agrees at 9 bases. V lost 4 bases and J lost 6; bases outside the gene matches: 4. There are 12 residues in the CDR3. Germline loops: CDR1 SQVTM, CDR2 ANQGSEA.

The chain uses TRBV27 and TRBJ2-7; possible D gene TRBD2, 6 bases. This CDR3 has 14 residues. Germline V gene lookup returns CDR1 MNHEY and CDR2 SMNVEV (reference sequence). With 5 bases removed from V and 3 bases from J, the gap between germline ends came to 14 bases. DNA of the CDR3: TGTGCCAGCAGTACCCGCCTGGGGGGCTACGAGCAGTACTTC. It codes for CASSTRLGGYEQYF.